In its sample, the clone carrying this TCR beta chain was seen a few times. Its cognate antigen is unknown. These data originate in a study of CD8 T cells in ankylosing spondylitis. Study-wide points: A TCR beta motif made of several highly homologous variants seemed typical of ankylosing spondylitis blood. Disease-linked clones proved CD8+ and comparatively uncommon in peripheral blood. Reported data indicate significant enrichment of disease-linked clones within matched ankylosing spondylitis synovial fluid. Before this, some motif variants had been reported in reactive arthritis synovial fluid and blood.

From germline, CDR1 is SGHRS and CDR2 YFSETQ. CDR3 length equals 14 residues. With 0 bases clipped from V and 7 bases from J, the junction kept 0 bases outside the gene matches. Making use of molecular barcodes, quantitative 5'-RACE generated TCR beta libraries. TCRdb used MiXCR to reprocess the 5' RACE reads, holding one entry per CDR3 protein. The sample carries roughly 400,000 distinct CDR3 sequences, 20% to 25% recorded once. The chain employs TRBV5-1 and TRBJ2-4; 11 bases agree with TRBD2. Sample: blood, either unsorted or a sorted T cell fraction (not recorded which). The sequence came from a male donor with ankylosing spondylitis. The CDR3 bases are TGCGCCAGCAGCTTGGCTAGCGGGAGGAACATTCAGTACTTC. Amino acids: CASSLASGRNIQYF.